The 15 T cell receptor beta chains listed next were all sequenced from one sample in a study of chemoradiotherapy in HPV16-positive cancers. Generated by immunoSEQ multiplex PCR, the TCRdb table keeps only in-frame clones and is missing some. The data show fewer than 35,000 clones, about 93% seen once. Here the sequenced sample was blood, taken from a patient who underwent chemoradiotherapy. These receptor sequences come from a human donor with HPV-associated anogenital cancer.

The CDR3 DNA is TGTGCCAGTAGTATAGCCGTATTGGGGAATCAGCCCCAGCATTTT. This translates into CASSIAVLGNQPQHF. V gene TRBV19 combines with J gene TRBJ1-5, with D uncertain. Germline assignment: CDR1 LNHDA and CDR2 SQIVND (reference sequence). Trimming left V 1 base short and J 4 bases short, with 11 bases between. The CDR3 runs 15 residues.

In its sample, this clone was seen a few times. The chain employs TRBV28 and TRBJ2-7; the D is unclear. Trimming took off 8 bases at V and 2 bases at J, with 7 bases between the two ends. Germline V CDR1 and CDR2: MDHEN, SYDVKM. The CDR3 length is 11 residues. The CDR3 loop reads CASSDTYEQYF. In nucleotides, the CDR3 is TGTGCCAGCTCAGACACCTACGAGCAGTACTTC.

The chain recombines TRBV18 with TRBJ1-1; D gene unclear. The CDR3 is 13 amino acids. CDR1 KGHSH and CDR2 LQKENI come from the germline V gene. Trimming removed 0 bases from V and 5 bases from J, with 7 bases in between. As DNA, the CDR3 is TGTGCCAGCTCACCACCCCAATGGACTGAAGCTTTCTTT. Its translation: CASSPPQWTEAFF.

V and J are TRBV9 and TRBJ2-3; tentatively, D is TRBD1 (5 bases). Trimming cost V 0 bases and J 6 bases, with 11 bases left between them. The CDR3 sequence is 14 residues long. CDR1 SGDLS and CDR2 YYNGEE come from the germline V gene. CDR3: CASSVDPGLDTQYF. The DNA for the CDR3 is TGTGCCAGCAGCGTAGATCCAGGGCTGGATACGCAGTATTTT. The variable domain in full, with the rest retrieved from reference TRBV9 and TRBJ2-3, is DSGVTQTPKHLITATGQRVTLRCSPRSGDLSVYWYQQSLDQGLQFLIQYYNGEERAKGNILERFSAQQFPDLHSELNLSSLELGDSALYFCASSVDPGLDTQYFGPGTRLTVL.

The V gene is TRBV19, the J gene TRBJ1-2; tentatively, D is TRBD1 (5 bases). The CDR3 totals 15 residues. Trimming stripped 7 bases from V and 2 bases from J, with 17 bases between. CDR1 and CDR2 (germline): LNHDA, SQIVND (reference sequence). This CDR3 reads CASIAPGRANYGYTF. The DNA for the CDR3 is TGTGCCAGTATTGCCCCGGGCAGGGCCAACTATGGCTACACCTTC.

CDR3 protein: CASSLTGAPDTQYF. The CDR3 coding sequence is TGTGCCAGCAGCCTGACAGGTGCCCCAGATACGCAGTATTTT. The gene calls are TRBV7-6 and TRBJ2-3; weak D call: TRBD1 (6 bases). The V gene's germline CDR1 is SGHVS and CDR2 FNYEAQ. The CDR3 length is 14 residues. V lost 5 bases to trimming and J lost 4 bases, with 13 bases between them.

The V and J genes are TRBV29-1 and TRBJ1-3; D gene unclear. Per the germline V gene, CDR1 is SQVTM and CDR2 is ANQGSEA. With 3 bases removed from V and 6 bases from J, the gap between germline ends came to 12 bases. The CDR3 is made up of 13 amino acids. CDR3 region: CSVELSGQNTIYF. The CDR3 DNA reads TGCAGCGTTGAGTTGAGCGGGCAAAACACCATATATTTT.

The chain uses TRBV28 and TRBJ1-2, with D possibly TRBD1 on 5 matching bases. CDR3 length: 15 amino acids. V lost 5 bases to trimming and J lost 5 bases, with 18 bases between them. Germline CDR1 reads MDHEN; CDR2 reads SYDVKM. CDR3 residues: CASSTLPGTQYGYTF. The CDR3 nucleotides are TGTGCCAGCAGTACCCTCCCTGGGACCCAATATGGCTACACCTTC.

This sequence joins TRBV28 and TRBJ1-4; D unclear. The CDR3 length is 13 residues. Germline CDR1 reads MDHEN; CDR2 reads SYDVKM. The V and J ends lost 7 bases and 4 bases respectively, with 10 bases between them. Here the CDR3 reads CASIRRLNEKLFF. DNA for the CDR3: TGTGCCAGCATCAGGCGACTTAATGAAAAACTGTTTTTT.

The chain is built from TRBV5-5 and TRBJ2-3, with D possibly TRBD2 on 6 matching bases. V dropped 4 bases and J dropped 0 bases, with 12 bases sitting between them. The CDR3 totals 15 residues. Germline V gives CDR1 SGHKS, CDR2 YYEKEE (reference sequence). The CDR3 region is CASSQRGRSTDTQYF. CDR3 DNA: TGTGCCAGCAGCCAACGGGGGAGGAGCACAGATACGCAGTATTTT.

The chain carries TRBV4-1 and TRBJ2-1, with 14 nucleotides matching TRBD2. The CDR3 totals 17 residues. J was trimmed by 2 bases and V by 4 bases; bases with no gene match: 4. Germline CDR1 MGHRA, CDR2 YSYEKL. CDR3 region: CASSLRTSGGTYNEQFF. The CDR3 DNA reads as TGCGCCAGCAGCCTACGGACTAGCGGGGGGACCTACAATGAGCAGTTCTTC.

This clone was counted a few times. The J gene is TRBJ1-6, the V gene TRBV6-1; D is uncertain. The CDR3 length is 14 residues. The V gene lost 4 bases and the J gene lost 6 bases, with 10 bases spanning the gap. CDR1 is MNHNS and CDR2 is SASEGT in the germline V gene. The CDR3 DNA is TGTGCCAGCAGTGCCCGTAGCCTTAATTCACCCCTCCACTTT. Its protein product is CASSARSLNSPLHF.

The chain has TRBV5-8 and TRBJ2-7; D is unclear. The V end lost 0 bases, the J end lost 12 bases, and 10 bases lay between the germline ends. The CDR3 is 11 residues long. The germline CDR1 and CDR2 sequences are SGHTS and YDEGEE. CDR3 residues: CASSLGTPPYF. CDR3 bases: TGTGCCAGCAGCTTGGGGACCCCCCCGTACTTC.

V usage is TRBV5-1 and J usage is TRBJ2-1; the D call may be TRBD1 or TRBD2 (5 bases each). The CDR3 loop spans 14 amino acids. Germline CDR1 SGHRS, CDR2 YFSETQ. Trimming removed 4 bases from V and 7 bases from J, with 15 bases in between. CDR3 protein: CASSPGTAVNEQFF. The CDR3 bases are TGCGCCAGCAGCCCTGGGACCGCAGTAAATGAGCAGTTCTTC.

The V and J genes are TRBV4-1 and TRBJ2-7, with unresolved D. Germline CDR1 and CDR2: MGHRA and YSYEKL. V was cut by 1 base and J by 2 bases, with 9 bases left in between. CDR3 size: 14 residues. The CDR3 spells CASSQARRTYEQYF. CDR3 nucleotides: TGCGCCAGCAGCCAAGCACGACGGACCTACGAGCAGTACTTC.